This is a list of T cell receptor beta chains from one sample in a study of identifying expanded T cells in peripheral blood. Only in-frame clones appear in the TCRdb table, and some are missing; sequencing was by immunoSEQ multiplex PCR. This table has 45,000 to 65,000 clones, around 82% appearing once. Sequencing was done on a sample of blood. The source is a person aged 18 to 75 in good health. CDR3s include the opening cysteine and the closing phenylalanine or tryptophan. D genes are given only for firm matches. For some rows the clone size is stated as once, few or many, or as a class when expanded; others skip it.

CDR3	DNA	V	J	D	size
CASSLGWTSNTEAFF	TGTGCCAGCAGCTTAGGTTGGACAAGTAACACTGAAGCTTTCTTT	TRBV7-8	TRBJ1-1	-	-
CSAEEGKRLFF	TGCAGCGCCGAGGAGGGGAAAAGGCTGTTTTTT	TRBV29-1	TRBJ2-2	-	once
CASSFGGGAHEKLFF	TGCGCCAGCAGCTTCGGAGGGGGCGCCCATGAAAAACTGTTTTTT	TRBV5-1	TRBJ1-4	TRBD1	-
CASSQDVAGIYNEQFF	TGCGCCAGCAGCCAAGATGTAGCGGGAATTTACAATGAGCAGTTCTTC	TRBV4-1	TRBJ2-1	TRBD2	-
CASKGTPSYNEQFF	TGTGCCAGCAAAGGGACCCCCTCCTACAATGAGCAGTTCTTC	TRBV6-1	TRBJ2-1	-	-
CASSLGEPSNYGYTF	TGCGCCAGCAGCTTGGGAGAGCCCTCTAACTATGGCTACACCTTC	TRBV5-1	TRBJ1-2	-	-
CASSSVETQYF	TGTGCCAGCAGCTCCGTGGAGACCCAGTACTTC	TRBV7-2	TRBJ2-5	-	-
CASSPRTAINTGELFF	TGTGCCAGCAGCCCAAGGACAGCCATTAACACCGGGGAGCTGTTTTTT	TRBV5-4	TRBJ2-2	-	-
CASSSQPSNTGELFF	TGTGCCAGCTCATCACAGCCCTCGAACACCGGGGAGCTGTTTTTT	TRBV18	TRBJ2-2	-	-
CASSLGGRNYGYTF	TGTGCCAGCAGCTTGGGGGGGAGGAACTATGGCTACACCTTC	TRBV5-4	TRBJ1-2	-	-
CASSPGGGTVNNSPLHF	TGTGCCAGCAGTCCCGGCGGGGGTACAGTGAATAATTCACCCCTCCACTTT	TRBV27	TRBJ1-6	-	-
CASSYSRTRSSYNEQFF	TGCGCCAGCAGCTATTCGAGGACCCGAAGCTCCTACAATGAGCAGTTCTTC	TRBV5-1	TRBJ2-1	-	-
CASRLDRANTEAFF	TGTGCCAGCAGATTGGACAGGGCGAACACTGAAGCTTTCTTT	TRBV6-1	TRBJ1-1	TRBD1	-
CASSQDIRGTTDTQYF	TGTGCCAGCAGCCAAGATATCAGGGGAACCACAGATACGCAGTATTTT	TRBV14	TRBJ2-3	-	-
CASSISSGSNYGYTF	TGTGCCAGTAGTATCTCATCGGGGTCAAACTATGGCTACACCTTC	TRBV19	TRBJ1-2	-	medium-sized
CASSPTHGPNTEAFF	TGTGCCAGCTCACCTACCCATGGGCCGAACACTGAAGCTTTCTTT	TRBV18	TRBJ1-1	-	-
CASSLYSGYEQYF	TGTGCCAGCAGCCTGTATAGCGGGTACGAGCAGTACTTC	TRBV7-7	TRBJ2-7	TRBD2	few
CASSYGQGDTDTQYF	TGTGCCAGCAGTTACGGGCAGGGGGACACAGATACGCAGTATTTT	TRBV6-5	TRBJ2-3	TRBD1	-
CASRTTGGDYGYTF	TGTGCCAGCAGAACCACAGGGGGAGACTATGGCTACACCTTC	TRBV11-2	TRBJ1-2	TRBD1	-
CASSLGRTNQPQHF	TGTGCCAGCAGCTTGGGCAGGACCAATCAGCCCCAGCATTTT	TRBV5-8	TRBJ1-5	-	-
CATSRDSGGGPYNEQFF	TGTGCCACCAGCAGAGATTCCGGGGGGGGCCCCTACAATGAGCAGTTCTTC	TRBV15	TRBJ2-1	TRBD2	-
CASSLRGEETQYF	TGTGCCAGCAGCTTAAGGGGAGAGGAGACCCAGTACTTC	TRBV7-9	TRBJ2-5	-	-
CASSLDRGYNQPQHF	TGTGCCAGCAGTTTGGACAGGGGATACAATCAGCCCCAGCATTTT	TRBV6-1	TRBJ1-5	TRBD1	-
CASRRTSGDQETQYF	TGTGCCAGCAGACGGACTAGCGGGGACCAAGAGACCCAGTACTTC	TRBV6-6	TRBJ2-5	TRBD2	-
CASSSRDRTMNTEAFF	TGTGCCAGCAGCTCCCGGGACAGAACCATGAACACTGAAGCTTTCTTT	TRBV7-9	TRBJ1-1	TRBD1	-
CASSVGTSYNEQFF	TGTGCCAGCAGCGTGGGGACTAGCTACAATGAGCAGTTCTTC	TRBV9	TRBJ2-1	TRBD2	-
CASRLAPYIEQFF	TGCGCCAGCAGACTAGCTCCTTATATTGAGCAGTTCTTC	TRBV5-1	TRBJ2-1	-	-
CAWSEIREKLFF	TGTGCCTGGAGTGAAATTAGGGAAAAACTGTTTTTT	TRBV30	TRBJ1-4	-	-
CAWRETSTDTQYF	TGTGCCTGGAGAGAGACTAGCACAGATACGCAGTATTTT	TRBV30	TRBJ2-3	-	-
CASSGRTTNEKLFF	TGTGCCAGCAGCGGGAGGACAACTAATGAAAAACTGTTTTTT	TRBV9	TRBJ1-4	-	-
CASDDRTAGNTIYF	TGTGCCAGTGACGACAGGACGGCTGGAAACACCATATATTTT	TRBV19	TRBJ1-3	-	-
CASSRGGGADNEQFF	TGTGCCAGCAGCCGCGGAGGGGGGGCTGACAATGAGCAGTTCTTC	TRBV5-6	TRBJ2-1	-	-
CASSLGLSSYEQYF	TGTGCCAGCAGCTTAGGGTTAAGCTCCTACGAGCAGTACTTC	TRBV7-2	TRBJ2-7	-	few
CAWRGSSNTEAFF	TGTGCCTGGAGAGGCAGCTCAAACACTGAAGCTTTCTTT	TRBV30	TRBJ1-1	-	-
CASSIGAWSYEQYF	TGTGCCAGTAGTATAGGAGCCTGGTCATACGAGCAGTACTTC	TRBV19	TRBJ2-7	-	-
CASSFEGAQGAFF	TGCGCCAGCAGCTTCGAAGGGGCTCAGGGGGCTTTCTTT	TRBV5-1	TRBJ1-1	-	-
CASSIDLRQSLSTDTQYF	TGTGCCAGTAGTATAGATTTAAGACAGTCCTTAAGCACAGATACGCAGTATTTT	TRBV19	TRBJ2-3	-	-
CASSLAAGVNTGELFF	TGTGCCAGCAGCCTGGCGGCGGGGGTTAACACCGGGGAGCTGTTTTTT	TRBV5-8	TRBJ2-2	TRBD2	once
CACSGFASGNTIYF	TGTGCCTGCTCCGGATTCGCCTCTGGAAACACCATATATTTT	TRBV30	TRBJ1-3	-	-
CASSQPGLAAGPTDTQYF	TGCGCCAGCAGCCAACCGGGATTAGCTGCGGGACCCACAGATACGCAGTATTTT	TRBV4-1	TRBJ2-3	-	few
CASIPRTSVSGELFF	TGTGCCAGTATTCCGAGGACTAGCGTATCCGGGGAGCTGTTTTTT	TRBV19	TRBJ2-2	TRBD2	-
CASSRTSAEETQYF	TGCGCCAGCAGCCGGACTAGCGCTGAAGAGACCCAGTACTTC	TRBV10-2	TRBJ2-5	TRBD2	-
CASSSQQGETEAFF	TGTGCCAGCAGCTCGCAACAGGGCGAAACTGAAGCTTTCTTT	TRBV7-9	TRBJ1-1	-	-
CASSPPRLSTDTQYF	TGTGCCAGCAGTCCACCGCGACTGAGCACAGATACGCAGTATTTT	TRBV11-2	TRBJ2-3	-	few
CASDPWDEQYF	TGTGCCAGCGACCCGTGGGACGAGCAGTACTTC	TRBV2	TRBJ2-7	-	-
CASTPSRNQPQHF	TGTGCCAGCACCCCATCCCGCAATCAGCCCCAGCATTTT	TRBV2	TRBJ1-5	-	-